The 21 T cell receptor beta chains below all came from one sample that was sequenced in a study of long-term antiretroviral therapy in people with HIV (dated by TCRdb to between 2022 and 2023). The immunoSEQ hsTCRB v3.0 assay was used at survey level resolution to sequence the TRB variable region. TCRdb took this table from immuneACCESS and kept in-frame rearrangements with V and J called. Such tables lack part of the clones; where checked against another copy, unresolved V genes explain under half of the gap, and the rest is unexplained. In this sample the table shows about 30,000 clones, 80% to 95% of which occur a single time. The ten largest clones represent approximately 4.3% of the sample. The sample was unsorted PBMCs, taken 5 to 5.5 years after starting antiretroviral therapy. The source is a woman in her thirties or forties with HIV.

This clone has just a few counts. This chain uses TRBV19 with TRBJ1-1, with D perhaps TRBD1 (5 bases). This CDR3 comprises 14 residues. CDR1 and CDR2 (germline): LNHDA, SQIVND (reference sequence). The V end was cut by 3 bases, the J end by 1 base, with 9 bases between. CDR3 residues: CASSIGAGNTEAFF. CDR3 nucleotide sequence: TGTGCCAGTAGTATCGGGGCAGGGAACACTGAAGCTTTCTTT.

The chain couples TRBV14 to TRBJ1-4; D perhaps matches TRBD1 (5 bases). The CDR3 extends over 15 amino acids. V lost 4 bases and J lost 6, with 15 bases in between. Germline CDR1 SGHDN, CDR2 FVKESK. CDR3 DNA sequence: TGTGCCAGCAGCCCAATTGCAGGGTCGGATGAAAAACTGTTTTTT. Translated: CASSPIAGSDEKLFF. Full variable domain (outside the CDR3, taken from reference TRBV14 and TRBJ1-4): EAGVTQFPSHSVIEKGQTVTLRCDPISGHDNLYWYRRVMGKEIKFLLHFVKESKQDESGMPNNRFLAERTGGTYSTLKVQPAELEDSGVYFCASSPIAGSDEKLFFGSGTQLSVL.

The chain employs TRBV6-1 and TRBJ1-6; possibly TRBD1 for D (6 bases). V dropped 7 bases and J dropped 9 bases, with 19 bases sitting between them. The CDR3 totals 15 residues. Germline V lookup: CDR1 MNHNS, CDR2 SASEGT. This chain's CDR3 is CASTQRGGIGSPLHF. CDR3 DNA sequence: TGTGCCAGCACCCAAAGGGGGGGCATTGGTTCACCCCTCCACTTT.

The chain carries TRBV9 and TRBJ1-5; D perhaps matches TRBD1 (6 bases). Trimming left V 3 bases short and J 4 bases short, with 11 bases between. Germline V gene data show CDR1 as SGDLS and CDR2 as YYNGEE. This CDR3 has 14 amino acids. Here the CDR3 reads CASSGGQPNQPQHF. The CDR3 DNA reads as TGTGCCAGCAGCGGCGGACAGCCGAATCAGCCCCAGCATTTT.

There are a few counts of this clone. The V gene is TRBV7-9, the J gene TRBJ1-2, with unresolved D. Trimming removed 4 bases from V and 3 bases from J, with 6 bases in between. Per the germline V gene, CDR1 is SEHNR and CDR2 is FQNEAQ (reference sequence). The CDR3 runs 12 residues. The CDR3 region is CASSSDYYGYTF. The CDR3 DNA is TGTGCCAGCAGCTCCGACTACTATGGCTACACCTTC.

The chain couples TRBV5-1 to TRBJ1-1; D might be TRBD1 (5 bases). The germline V and J ends were trimmed by 0 bases and 0 bases, with 18 bases remaining between them. Per the germline V gene, CDR1 is SGHRS and CDR2 is YFSETQ. The length of the CDR3 is 18 residues. CDR3 amino acids: CASSLVGVQGGMNTEAFF. The CDR3 nucleotides are TGCGCCAGCAGCTTGGTGGGAGTGCAGGGAGGAATGAACACTGAAGCTTTCTTT.

The sample holds a few counts of this clone. The chain employs TRBV5-4 and TRBJ2-2; 15 bases are shared with TRBD2. The CDR3 runs to 18 residues. The germline gives CDR1 SGHNT, CDR2 YYREEE (reference sequence). Trimming at V came to 4 bases and at J to 3 bases, leaving 7 bases not matched to a gene. The CDR3, as DNA: TGTGCCAGCAGCCTGGCCCGGACTAGCGGGGGGGACACCGGGGAGCTGTTTTTT. Amino acid sequence: CASSLARTSGGDTGELFF. The complete variable domain, with remaining parts taken from reference TRBV5-4 and TRBJ2-2, reads ETGVTQSPTHLIKTRGQQVTLRCSSQSGHNTVSWYQQALGQGPQFIFQYYREEENGRGNFPPRFSGLQFPNYSSELNVNALELDDSALYLCASSLARTSGGDTGELFFGEGSRLTVL.

This clone came up once. V is TRBV11-2 and J is TRBJ1-2, with D unresolved. The germline gives CDR1 SGHAT, CDR2 FQNNGV. Trimming took 0 bases from V and 7 from J, leaving 12 bases between them. The CDR3 has 14 residues. The CDR3: CASSLDLGWGGYTF. The CDR3, as DNA: TGTGCCAGCAGCTTAGATCTAGGGTGGGGTGGCTACACCTTC.

The chain links TRBV5-5 to TRBJ2-7, with D perhaps given as TRBD1 or TRBD2 (5 bases each). Germline loops: CDR1 SGHKS, CDR2 YYEKEE (reference sequence). Trimming pared 1 base from V and 7 bases from J, leaving 12 bases between. The CDR3 loop spans 13 amino acids. The CDR3 spells CASSLWSGQEQYF. In DNA, the CDR3 is TGTGCCAGCAGCTTGTGGTCGGGGCAGGAGCAGTACTTC.

This chain uses TRBV11-3 with TRBJ2-7; D ambiguous. This CDR3 has 14 residues. V gave up 0 bases and J gave up 4 bases, with 10 bases separating them. Germline CDR1 and CDR2: SGHNT and YENEEA. The CDR3 region is CASSLDPGVYEQYF. CDR3 in DNA: TGTGCCAGCAGCTTAGATCCAGGAGTATACGAGCAGTACTTC.

In its sample, this clone was seen once. This chain joins TRBV9 and TRBJ1-2; D is possibly TRBD1 (5 bases). The CDR3 loop spans 15 amino acids. The germline gives CDR1 SGDLS, CDR2 YYNGEE. V was pared by 3 bases and J by 3 bases, with 15 bases between. The chain's CDR3 is CASSGPGTDYYGYTF. Written as DNA, the CDR3 is TGTGCCAGCAGCGGACCCGGGACTGACTACTATGGCTACACCTTC.

This chain joins TRBV19 and TRBJ1-5; 8 nucleotides agree with TRBD1. Per germline, CDR1 LNHDA and CDR2 SQIVND (reference sequence). J lost 1 base, V lost 3 bases, and 11 bases had no gene match. The CDR3 is made up of 18 amino acids. The CDR3 sequence: CASSIGRGPGISNQPQHF. The CDR3 DNA follows: TGTGCCAGTAGTATCGGCAGGGGGCCGGGGATAAGCAATCAGCCCCAGCATTTT.

The chain uses TRBV10-2 and TRBJ2-5, with D tentatively TRBD1 (5 bases). The J call may be faulty, since TRBJ2-7 better matches the DNA end. The CDR3 runs 14 residues. Germline V gene data show CDR1 as WSHSY and CDR2 as SAAADI. The CDR3 region is CASSATGGSFEQYF. The CDR3 DNA sequence: TGCGCCAGCAGTGCCACAGGCGGCTCGTTCGAGCAGTACTTC.

The CDR3 is CASSLGQGENYGYTF. In nucleotides, the CDR3 is TGTGCCAGCAGCTTAGGACAGGGGGAGAACTATGGCTACACCTTC. The rearrangement links TRBV7-9 to TRBJ1-2; TRBD1 matches at 9 bases. The CDR3 loop spans 15 amino acids. Unmatched junction bases numbered 2, after V lost 1 base and J lost 2 bases. Germline CDR1 SEHNR, CDR2 FQNEAQ (reference sequence).

The V gene is TRBV5-1, the J gene TRBJ2-4; weak D call: TRBD1 (5 bases). This CDR3 is 15 amino acids long. Germline CDR1 reads SGHRS; CDR2 reads YFSETQ. V lost 0 bases, J lost 0 bases, and 7 bases lay in between. CDR3 in DNA: TGCGCCAGCAGCTTGGGCAGGGTAGCCAAAAACATTCAGTACTTC. It translates to CASSLGRVAKNIQYF.

In this sample, this clone turned up once. This chain uses TRBV5-4 with TRBJ2-5; tentatively, D is TRBD1 (6 bases). Trimming pared 4 bases from V and 3 bases from J, leaving 7 bases between. This CDR3 has 12 amino acids. CDR1 is SGHNT, CDR2 YYREEE, per germline (reference sequence). The CDR3 loop is CASSPGEETQYF. The CDR3, as DNA: TGTGCCAGCAGCCCAGGGGAAGAGACCCAGTACTTC.

This rearrangement joins TRBV5-1 to TRBJ2-5; D gene uncertain. CDR1 is SGHRS, CDR2 YFSETQ, per germline. V was clipped by 4 bases and J by 1 base, with 8 bases between them. The CDR3 runs to 13 residues. In DNA form, the CDR3 reads TGCGCCAGCAGCCTCAGGCCCCAAGAGACCCAGTACTTC. Amino acids: CASSLRPQETQYF.

The chain employs TRBV6-5 and TRBJ2-1; TRBD2 aligns across 7 bases. The J segment lost 4 bases and the V segment lost 4 bases, leaving 4 bases of the junction unmatched. This CDR3 comprises 14 residues. The germline V gene encodes CDR1 MNHEY and CDR2 SVGAGI. CDR3 amino acids: CASSLGLVYNEQFF. The CDR3 region has the DNA TGTGCCAGCAGTTTAGGACTAGTGTACAATGAGCAGTTCTTC.

This chain uses TRBV9 with TRBJ1-1; a weak D match, TRBD1 (5 bases). V was clipped by 4 bases and J by 3 bases, with 16 bases between them. The CDR3 contains 15 residues. Per the germline V gene, CDR1 is SGDLS and CDR2 is YYNGEE. The CDR3 DNA follows: TGTGCCAGCAGCTATACAGGACACAGTTACACTGAAGCTTTCTTT. Amino acids: CASSYTGHSYTEAFF.

The CDR3 reads CASSVREGPTDTQYF. The CDR3 bases are TGTGCCAGCAGCGTAAGGGAGGGCCCCACAGATACGCAGTATTTT. The chain recombines TRBV9 with TRBJ2-3, with 7 bases identical to TRBD2. V was pared by 1 base and J by 2 bases, with 4 bases of the junction left unmatched. This CDR3 is 15 amino acids long. The germline V gene has CDR1 SGDLS and CDR2 YYNGEE. The entire variable domain, with the rest obtained from reference TRBV9 and TRBJ2-3, is as follows: DSGVTQTPKHLITATGQRVTLRCSPRSGDLSVYWYQQSLDQGLQFLIQYYNGEERAKGNILERFSAQQFPDLHSELNLSSLELGDSALYFCASSVREGPTDTQYFGPGTRLTVL.

The genes are TRBV15 and TRBJ1-5, with 7 bases identical to TRBD1. This CDR3 is built from 16 residues. The ends lost 3 bases at V and 3 bases at J; junction bases unmatched: 8. CDR1 LNHNV and CDR2 YYDKDF come from the germline V gene (reference sequence). The DNA for the CDR3 is TGTGCCACCAGCAGCGCTTTTGGGACAGTCAATCAGCCCCAGCATTTT. Amino acids: CATSSAFGTVNQPQHF.